This is a list of T cell receptor beta chains from one sample in a study of cytomegalovirus exposure and HLA in healthy donors. Produced via immunoSEQ multiplex PCR; TCRdb's table is partial and in-frame only. The sample has roughly 50,000 clones; the top ten hold roughly 26%. Sample: PBMCs. Receptors were obtained from a middle-aged man in good health and CMV-seropositive. CDR3s include the opening cysteine and the closing phenylalanine or tryptophan. The order of the fields is D gene, V gene, J gene, CDR3 protein, CDR3 DNA. D genes are given only for firm matches.

D: NA
V: TRBV5-1
J: TRBJ2-7
CDR3: CASSLPGRYEQYF
DNA: TGCGCCAGCAGCTTGCCAGGGCGGTACGAGCAGTACTTC

D: NA
V: TRBV12-2
J: TRBJ2-5
CDR3: CASRPPGLPDF
DNA: TGTGCAAGTCGCCCCCCGGGACTACCCGACTTC

D: NA
V: TRBV19
J: TRBJ1-3
CDR3: CASTNRYLAGNTIYF
DNA: TGTGCCAGTACCAACAGGTACTTAGCTGGAAACACCATATATTTT

D: TRBD2
V: TRBV6-1
J: TRBJ2-1
CDR3: CASRSVAGGDNEQFF
DNA: TGTGCCAGCAGATCAGTAGCGGGAGGGGATAATGAGCAGTTCTTC

D: NA
V: TRBV5-1
J: TRBJ2-5
CDR3: CASSLSGQAQETQYF
DNA: TGCGCCAGCAGCTTGTCCGGACAAGCCCAAGAGACCCAGTACTTC

D: NA
V: TRBV19
J: TRBJ2-2
CDR3: CASSIEPLRGLFF
DNA: TGTGCCAGTAGTATAGAACCCTTACGGGGGCTGTTTTTT

D: TRBD1
V: TRBV19
J: TRBJ1-2
CDR3: CASSIGRTGDYGYTF
DNA: TGTGCCAGTAGTATTGGCCGCACAGGGGACTATGGCTACACCTTC

D: TRBD1
V: TRBV15
J: TRBJ2-7
CDR3: CATSDRTGAYEQYF
DNA: TGTGCCACCAGCGACCGGACAGGGGCCTACGAGCAGTACTTC

D: NA
V: TRBV19
J: TRBJ1-5
CDR3: CASTPRGNGGGNQPQHF
DNA: TGTGCCAGTACCCCCCGGGGGAACGGTGGGGGCAATCAGCCCCAGCATTTT

D: NA
V: TRBV18
J: TRBJ2-7
CDR3: CASSPGLLPYEQYF
DNA: TGTGCCAGCTCACCGGGGCTCCTTCCTTACGAGCAGTACTTC

D: NA
V: TRBV6-5
J: TRBJ2-7
CDR3: CASSLGGLPTYEQYF
DNA: TGTGCCAGCAGTCTAGGGGGACTACCAACCTACGAGCAGTACTTC

D: TRBD2
V: TRBV7-2
J: TRBJ2-3
CDR3: CASSRGGAGADTQYF
DNA: TGTGCCAGCAGCCGCGGGGGGGCGGGAGCAGATACGCAGTATTTT

D: NA
V: TRBV11-1
J: TRBJ1-1
CDR3: CASSLRAGRNTEAFF
DNA: TGTGCCAGCAGCTTACGGGCGGGGAGGAACACTGAAGCTTTCTTT

D: TRBD1
V: TRBV2
J: TRBJ1-4
CDR3: CASGQGARNEKLFF
DNA: TGTGCCAGTGGCCAGGGGGCGCGGAATGAAAAACTGTTTTTT

D: TRBD1
V: TRBV7-7
J: TRBJ2-3
CDR3: CASSPGTGDTQYF
DNA: TGTGCCAGCAGCCCGGGGACAGGAGATACGCAGTATTTT

D: NA
V: TRBV6-1
J: TRBJ2-1
CDR3: CASSEQSALPEQFF
DNA: TGTGCCAGCAGTGAACAAAGTGCCCTACCCGAGCAGTTCTTC

D: TRBD1
V: TRBV20-1
J: TRBJ2-7
CDR3: CSGQGAYEQYF
DNA: TGCAGTGGTCAGGGGGCCTACGAGCAGTACTTC

D: NA
V: TRBV30
J: TRBJ1-5
CDR3: CAWSVPGGNQPQHF
DNA: TGTGCCTGGAGTGTCCCAGGGGGCAATCAGCCCCAGCATTTT

D: TRBD1
V: TRBV5-1
J: TRBJ1-6
CDR3: CASSPGTGNTSPLHF
DNA: TGCGCCAGCAGCCCGGGGACAGGGAATACTTCACCCCTCCACTTT

D: NA
V: TRBV7-2
J: TRBJ2-3
CDR3: CASSQGQGGRDTQYF
DNA: TGTGCCAGCAGCCAAGGGCAAGGAGGCAGGGATACGCAGTATTTT

D: NA
V: TRBV9
J: TRBJ1-2
CDR3: CASSDESAGYGYTF
DNA: TGTGCCAGCAGCGATGAATCAGCAGGGTATGGCTACACCTTC

D: TRBD1
V: TRBV6-5
J: TRBJ1-1
CDR3: CASSYSPTGGSTEAFF
DNA: TGTGCCAGCAGTTATTCTCCGACAGGGGGGAGCACTGAAGCTTTCTTT

D: TRBD1
V: TRBV5-1
J: TRBJ2-7
CDR3: CASSRQGTNEQYF
DNA: TGCGCCAGCAGCCGACAGGGAACTAACGAGCAGTACTTC

D: NA
V: TRBV5-6
J: TRBJ1-3
CDR3: CASSLDSSGNTIYF
DNA: TGTGCCAGCAGCTTGGACAGCTCTGGAAACACCATATATTTT

D: NA
V: TRBV16
J: TRBJ2-4
CDR3: CASSSFPGARNIQYF
DNA: TGTGCCAGCAGCTCTTTCCCAGGGGCCCGGAACATTCAGTACTTC

D: NA
V: TRBV27
J: TRBJ1-6
CDR3: CASGQGVVTLHF
DNA: TGTGCCAGCGGCCAAGGGGTGGTCACCCTCCACTTT

D: NA
V: TRBV7-3
J: TRBJ1-6
CDR3: CASGTTGNSPLHF
DNA: TGTGCCAGCGGCACCACAGGAAATTCACCCCTCCACTTT

D: NA
V: TRBV6-1
J: TRBJ2-1
CDR3: CASSEAGGAFDEQLF
DNA: TGTGCCAGCAGTGAAGCGGGGGGGGCCTTCGATGAGCAGCTCTTC

D: TRBD1
V: TRBV28
J: TRBJ2-3
CDR3: CASSPGQGRITDTQYF
DNA: TGTGCCAGCAGCCCCGGACAGGGACGTATCACAGATACGCAGTATTTT

D: NA
V: TRBV30
J: TRBJ2-2
CDR3: CAWRSDRMNTGELFF
DNA: TGTGCCTGGAGATCGGACAGAATGAACACCGGGGAGCTGTTTTTT

D: NA
V: TRBV4-2
J: TRBJ1-5
CDR3: CASSQEGGGWPNQPQHF
DNA: TGTGCCAGCAGCCAAGAGGGCGGAGGGTGGCCCAATCAGCCCCAGCATTTT

D: TRBD1
V: TRBV19
J: TRBJ1-5
CDR3: CASLGLDRAQHF
DNA: TGTGCCAGCTTGGGACTAGACAGGGCCCAGCATTTT

D: TRBD1
V: TRBV6-5
J: TRBJ1-1
CDR3: CASSYPPGQGVTEAFF
DNA: TGTGCCAGCAGTTACCCTCCGGGACAGGGGGTCACTGAAGCTTTCTTT

D: NA
V: TRBV11-2
J: TRBJ1-6
CDR3: CASSLSGGYNSPLHF
DNA: TGTGCCAGCAGCCTCTCGGGGGGGTATAATTCACCCCTCCACTTT

D: NA
V: TRBV5-1
J: TRBJ2-3
CDR3: CASSVSRGGTDTQYF
DNA: TGCGCCAGCAGCGTATCCAGGGGTGGCACAGATACGCAGTATTTT

D: NA
V: TRBV7-2
J: TRBJ1-6
CDR3: CASSLRQGPLANSPLHF
DNA: TGTGCCAGCAGCTTACGACAAGGGCCCCTAGCCAATTCACCCCTCCACTTT

D: NA
V: TRBV9
J: TRBJ2-3
CDR3: CASSSARDTDTQYF
DNA: TGTGCCAGCAGCTCTGCCAGGGACACAGATACGCAGTATTTT

D: NA
V: TRBV19
J: TRBJ1-3
CDR3: CASSISRRGTIYF
DNA: TGTGCCAGTAGTATAAGCCGACGGGGCACCATATATTTT

D: TRBD2
V: TRBV28
J: TRBJ2-7
CDR3: CASSLALAGGDEQYF
DNA: TGTGCCAGCAGTTTAGCCTTGGCGGGGGGCGACGAGCAGTACTTC